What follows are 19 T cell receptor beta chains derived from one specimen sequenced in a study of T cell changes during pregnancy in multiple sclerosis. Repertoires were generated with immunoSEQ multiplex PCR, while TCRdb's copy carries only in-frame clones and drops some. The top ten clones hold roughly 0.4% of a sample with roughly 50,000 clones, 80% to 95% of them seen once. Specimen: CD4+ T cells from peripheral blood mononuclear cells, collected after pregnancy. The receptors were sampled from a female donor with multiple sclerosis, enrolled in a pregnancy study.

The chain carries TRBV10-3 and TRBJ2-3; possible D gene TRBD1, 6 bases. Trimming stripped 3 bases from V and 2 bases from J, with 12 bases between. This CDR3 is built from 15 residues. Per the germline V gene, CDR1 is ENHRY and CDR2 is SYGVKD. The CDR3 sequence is CAISEITGLTDTQYF. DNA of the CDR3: TGTGCCATCAGTGAAATTACAGGGCTCACAGATACGCAGTATTTT.

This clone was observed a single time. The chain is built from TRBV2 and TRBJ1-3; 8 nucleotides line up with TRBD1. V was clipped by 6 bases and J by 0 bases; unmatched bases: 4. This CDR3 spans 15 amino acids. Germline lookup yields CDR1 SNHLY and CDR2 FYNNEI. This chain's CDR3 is CASRGQVLSGNTIYF. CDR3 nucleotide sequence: TGTGCCAGCAGGGGACAGGTTCTCTCTGGAAACACCATATATTTT.

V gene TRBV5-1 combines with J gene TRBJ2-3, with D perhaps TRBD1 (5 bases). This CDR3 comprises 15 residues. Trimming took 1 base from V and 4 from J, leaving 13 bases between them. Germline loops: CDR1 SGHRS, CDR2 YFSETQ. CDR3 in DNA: TGCGCCAGCAGCTTGCGCTTGGGGCCCGCAGATACGCAGTATTTT. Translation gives CASSLRLGPADTQYF. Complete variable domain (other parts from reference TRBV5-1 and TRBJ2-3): KAGVTQTPRYLIKTRGQQVTLSCSPISGHRSVSWYQQTPGQGLQFLFEYFSETQRNKGNFPGRFSGRQFSNSRSEMNVSTLELGDSALYLCASSLRLGPADTQYFGPGTRLTVL.

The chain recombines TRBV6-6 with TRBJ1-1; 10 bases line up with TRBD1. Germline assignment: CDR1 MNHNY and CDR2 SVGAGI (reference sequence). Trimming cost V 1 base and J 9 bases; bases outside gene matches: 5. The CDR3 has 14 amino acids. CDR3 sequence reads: CASSYWGQGSQAFF. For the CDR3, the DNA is TGTGCCAGCAGTTACTGGGGACAGGGGTCGCAAGCTTTCTTT.

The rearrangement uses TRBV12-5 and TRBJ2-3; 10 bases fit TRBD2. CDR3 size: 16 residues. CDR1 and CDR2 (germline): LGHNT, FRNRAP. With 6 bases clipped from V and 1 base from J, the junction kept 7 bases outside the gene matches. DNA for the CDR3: TGTGCTAGTGGGGGAATCGGGACTAGCGGCACAGATACGCAGTATTTT. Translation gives CASGGIGTSGTDTQYF.

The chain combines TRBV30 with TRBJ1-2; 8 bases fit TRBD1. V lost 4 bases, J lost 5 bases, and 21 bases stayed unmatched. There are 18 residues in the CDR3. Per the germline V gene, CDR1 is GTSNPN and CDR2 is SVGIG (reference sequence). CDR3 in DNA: TGTGCCTGGATAGGTGTCCCGGACAGGGTGGTGGAATGGTATGGCTACACCTTC. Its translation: CAWIGVPDRVVEWYGYTF.

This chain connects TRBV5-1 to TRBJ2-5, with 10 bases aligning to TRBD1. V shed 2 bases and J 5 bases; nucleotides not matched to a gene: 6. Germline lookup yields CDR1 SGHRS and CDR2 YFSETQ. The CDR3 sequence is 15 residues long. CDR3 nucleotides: TGCGCCAGCAGCTTCATGGGACAGGGGATCGAGACCCAGTACTTC. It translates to CASSFMGQGIETQYF.

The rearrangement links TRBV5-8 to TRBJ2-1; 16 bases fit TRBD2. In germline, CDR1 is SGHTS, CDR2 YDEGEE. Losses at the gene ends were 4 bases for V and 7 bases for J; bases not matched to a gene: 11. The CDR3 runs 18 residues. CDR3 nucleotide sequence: TGTGCCAGCAGCATGGGACTAGCGGGAGGGACGAGGAGGAATGAGCAGTTCTTC. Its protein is CASSMGLAGGTRRNEQFF.

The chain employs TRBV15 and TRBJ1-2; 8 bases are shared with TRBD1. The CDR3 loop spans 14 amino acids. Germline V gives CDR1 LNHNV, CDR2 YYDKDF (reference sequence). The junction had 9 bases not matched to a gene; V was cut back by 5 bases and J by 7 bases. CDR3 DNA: TGTGCCACCAGCGTAAGACAGGGGCGGGGTGGCTACACCTTC. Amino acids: CATSVRQGRGGYTF.

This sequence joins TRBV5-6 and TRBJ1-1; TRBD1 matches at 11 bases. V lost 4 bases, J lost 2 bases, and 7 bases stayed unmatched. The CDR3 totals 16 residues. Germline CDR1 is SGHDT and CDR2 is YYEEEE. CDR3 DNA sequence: TGTGCCAGCAGCACGGACAGGGGGCGCATAAACACTGAAGCTTTCTTT. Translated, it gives CASSTDRGRINTEAFF. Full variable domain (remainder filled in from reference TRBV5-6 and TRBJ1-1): DAGVTQSPTHLIKTRGQQVTLRCSPKSGHDTVSWYQQALGQGPQFIFQYYEEEERQRGNFPDRFSGHQFPNYSSELNVNALLLGDSALYLCASSTDRGRINTEAFFGQGTRLTVV.

In DNA, the CDR3 is TGTGCCAGTAGTATACCGGGCAGGGTCCGGACTGAAGCTTTCTTT. It specifies CASSIPGRVRTEAFF. The rearrangement uses TRBV19 and TRBJ1-1; D perhaps matches TRBD1 (5 bases). The CDR3 contains 15 residues. Germline CDR1 and CDR2: LNHDA and SQIVND (reference sequence). Trimming removed 2 bases from V and 5 bases from J, with 15 bases in between. Supplemented by reference TRBV19 and TRBJ1-1, the full variable domain reads DGGITQSPKYLFRKEGQNVTLSCEQNLNHDAMYWYRQDPGQGLRLIYYSQIVNDFQKGDIAEGYSVSREKKESFPLTVTSAQKNPTAFYLCASSIPGRVRTEAFFGQGTRLTVV.

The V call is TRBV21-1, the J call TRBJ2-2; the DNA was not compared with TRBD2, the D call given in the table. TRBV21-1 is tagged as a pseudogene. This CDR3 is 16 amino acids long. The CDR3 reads CASSNVGREGTGELFF. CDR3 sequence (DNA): TGTGCCAGCAGCAACGTCGGGCGGGAGGGGACCGGGGAGCTGTTTTTT.

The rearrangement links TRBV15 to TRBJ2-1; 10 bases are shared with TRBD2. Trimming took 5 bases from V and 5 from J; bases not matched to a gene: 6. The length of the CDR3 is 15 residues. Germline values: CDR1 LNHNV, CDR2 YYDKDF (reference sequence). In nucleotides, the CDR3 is TGTGCCACCAGCCTGTCCGGGACTAGCGACAATGAGCAGTTCTTC. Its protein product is CATSLSGTSDNEQFF.

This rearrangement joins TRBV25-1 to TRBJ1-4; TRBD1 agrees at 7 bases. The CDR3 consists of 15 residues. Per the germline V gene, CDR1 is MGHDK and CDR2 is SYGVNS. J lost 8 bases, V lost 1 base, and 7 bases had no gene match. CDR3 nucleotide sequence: TGTGCCAGCAGTGAATTAGGGGGCGAGGAAGAAAAACTGTTTTTT. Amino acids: CASSELGGEEEKLFF.

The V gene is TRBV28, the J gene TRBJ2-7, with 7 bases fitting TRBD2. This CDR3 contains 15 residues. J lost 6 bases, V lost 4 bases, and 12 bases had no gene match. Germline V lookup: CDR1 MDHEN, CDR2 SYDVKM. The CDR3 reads CASSSRRRGRVEQYF. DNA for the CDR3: TGTGCCAGCAGTTCCCGGCGACGGGGGAGGGTCGAGCAGTACTTC.

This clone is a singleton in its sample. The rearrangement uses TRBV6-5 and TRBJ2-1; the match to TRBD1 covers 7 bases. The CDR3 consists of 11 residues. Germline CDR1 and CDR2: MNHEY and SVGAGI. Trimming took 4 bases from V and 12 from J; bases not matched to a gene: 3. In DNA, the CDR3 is TGTGCCAGCAGTTCCCGACAGGGGCAGTTCTTC. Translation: CASSSRQGQFF.

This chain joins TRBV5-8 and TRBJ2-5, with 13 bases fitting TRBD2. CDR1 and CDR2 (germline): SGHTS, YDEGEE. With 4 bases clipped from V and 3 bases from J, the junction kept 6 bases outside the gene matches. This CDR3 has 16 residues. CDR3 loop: CASSLGLAGEKETQYF. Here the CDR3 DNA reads TGTGCCAGCAGCCTCGGACTAGCGGGAGAGAAAGAGACCCAGTACTTC.

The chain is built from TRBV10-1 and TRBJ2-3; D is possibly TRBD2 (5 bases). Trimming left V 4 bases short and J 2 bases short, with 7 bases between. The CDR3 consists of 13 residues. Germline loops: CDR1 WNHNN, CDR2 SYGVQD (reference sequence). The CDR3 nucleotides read TGCGCCAGCAGTGTGACTACCACAGATACGCAGTATTTT. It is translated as CASSVTTTDTQYF.

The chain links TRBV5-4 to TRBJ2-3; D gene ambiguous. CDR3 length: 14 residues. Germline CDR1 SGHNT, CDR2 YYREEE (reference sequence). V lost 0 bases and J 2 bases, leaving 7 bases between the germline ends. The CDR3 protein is CASSLGVNTDTQYF. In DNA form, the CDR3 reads TGTGCCAGCAGCTTGGGAGTGAACACAGATACGCAGTATTTT.